These 20 T cell receptor beta chains originate from one sample sequenced in a study of radiotherapy plus CTLA-4 blockade in lung cancer. Here immunoSEQ multiplex PCR was the method, and the copy in TCRdb shows in-frame clones only, minus some. The sample contains roughly 120,000 clones, over 65% of which appear only once. The material was peripheral blood, obtained from a patient treated with radiotherapy plus ipilimumab. These receptors came from a human donor with non-small cell lung cancer that progressed on radiotherapy plus ipilimumab. Some clones in this sample may be carry-over from other donors' samples.

The chain is built from TRBV19 and TRBJ2-3; TRBD2 aligns across 10 bases. The CDR3 has 14 amino acids. CDR1 is LNHDA, CDR2 SQIVND, per germline (reference sequence). Trimming took 8 bases from V and 6 from J; bases not matched to a gene: 8. CDR3 DNA: TGTGCCAGTGTCCCGGGGACTAGCGAGGATACGCAGTATTTT. It specifies CASVPGTSEDTQYF.

The rearrangement links TRBV4-3 to TRBJ2-3; TRBD2 agrees at 10 bases. The junction had 6 bases not matched to a gene; V was cut back by 1 base and J by 2 bases. The germline CDR1 and CDR2 sequences are LGHNA and YSLEER. This CDR3 comprises 17 residues. The CDR3 sequence is CASSQVLAGDPTDTQYF. The CDR3 nucleotides read TGCGCCAGCAGCCAAGTTCTAGCGGGGGACCCCACAGATACGCAGTATTTT.

The chain is built from TRBV15 and TRBJ1-6; 11 bases line up with TRBD1. The CDR3 is 18 amino acids. After removal of 8 bases from V and 0 bases from J, the junction contained 9 bases not matched to a gene. Germline V gives CDR1 LNHNV, CDR2 YYDKDF (reference sequence). CDR3 DNA sequence: TGTGCCACCCAAACTACCGGGACAGGGGGCTCCTATAATTCACCCCTCCACTTT. Residues: CATQTTGTGGSYNSPLHF.

J is TRBJ2-7 and V is TRBV7-9, with D uncertain. The ends were cut back, 10 bases at V and 1 base at J, with 11 bases in the middle. This CDR3 contains 12 residues. CDR1 is SEHNR and CDR2 is FQNEAQ in the germline V gene (reference sequence). The DNA for the CDR3 is TGTGCCACTTCGTCCCTTTCCTACGAGCAGTACTTC. It codes for CATSSLSYEQYF. The full variable domain, its missing parts supplied by reference TRBV7-9 and TRBJ2-7, is DTGVSQNPRHKITKRGQNVTFRCDPISEHNRLYWYRQTLGQGPEFLTYFQNEAQLEKSRLLSDRFSAERPKGSFSTLEIQRTEQGDSAMYLCATSSLSYEQYFGPGTRLTVT.

The rearrangement joins TRBV6-5 to TRBJ1-2; possible D gene TRBD1, 6 bases. The CDR3 loop spans 15 amino acids. V dropped 0 bases and J dropped 4 bases, with 12 bases sitting between them. Germline values: CDR1 MNHEY, CDR2 SVGAGI. The CDR3 DNA follows: TGTGCCAGCAGTTACTCCCTCAGGGGCGGCTATGGCTACACCTTC. Translated, it gives CASSYSLRGGYGYTF.

This chain links TRBV5-1 with TRBJ2-1; possible D gene TRBD2, 7 bases. The CDR3 runs to 14 residues. Germline CDR1 is SGHRS and CDR2 is YFSETQ. The ends were cut back, 0 bases at V and 12 bases at J, with 16 bases in the middle. The CDR3 is CASSLERGHGGQFF. CDR3 DNA sequence: TGCGCCAGCAGCTTGGAGCGGGGACATGGAGGGCAGTTCTTC.

This clone has a handful of counts. The chain carries TRBV7-2 and TRBJ1-3; D uncertain. The germline V and J ends were trimmed by 5 bases and 0 bases, with 8 bases remaining between them. Germline loops: CDR1 SGHTA, CDR2 FQGNSA. The CDR3 spans 14 residues. The CDR3 region has the DNA TGTGCCAGCAGCCAATCATTCTCTGGAAACACCATATATTTT. Translated, it gives CASSQSFSGNTIYF. The full variable domain, completed using reference TRBV7-2 and TRBJ1-3, is GAGVSQSPSNKVTEKGKDVELRCDPISGHTALYWYRQSLGQGLEFLIYFQGNSAPDKSGLPSDRFSAERTGGSVSTLTIQRTQQEDSAVYLCASSQSFSGNTIYFGEGSWLTVV.

This clone is a singleton in its sample. The chain links TRBV5-1 to TRBJ1-1; weak D call: TRBD1 (6 bases). V shed 5 bases and J shed 2 bases, with 19 bases lying between them. Germline V lookup: CDR1 SGHRS, CDR2 YFSETQ. The CDR3 is 16 amino acids. Here the CDR3 reads CASSSGGGTVNTEAFF. The DNA for the CDR3 is TGCGCCAGCAGTTCGGGAGGGGGGACGGTAAACACTGAAGCTTTCTTT.

The chain has TRBV7-2 and TRBJ1-2; 7 nucleotides align to TRBD1. V trimming: 1 base; J trimming: 4 bases; junction bases outside the gene matches: 9. In germline, CDR1 is SGHTA, CDR2 FQGNSA. There are 16 residues in the CDR3. As DNA, the CDR3 is TGTGCCAGCAGCTTAGGAGGGACAGTTAGCCTCTATGGCTACACCTTC. This encodes CASSLGGTVSLYGYTF.

J is TRBJ1-2 and V is TRBV6-1, with D possibly being TRBD1 (6 bases). The V gene's germline CDR1 is MNHNS and CDR2 SASEGT. There are 12 residues in the CDR3. The ends were cut back, 8 bases at V and 3 bases at J, with 10 bases in the middle. As DNA, the CDR3 is TGTGCCAGCTGGACAGCTGACTATGGCTACACCTTC. Translating it yields CASWTADYGYTF.

The V and J genes are TRBV7-3 and TRBJ2-7, with D tentatively TRBD2 (5 bases). The V and J ends lost 5 bases and 2 bases respectively, with 10 bases between them. The CDR3 runs to 13 residues. Germline CDR1 and CDR2: SGHTA and FQGTGA. The CDR3 is CASSTLEAYEQYF. The CDR3 nucleotides read TGTGCCAGCAGCACCCTGGAGGCCTACGAGCAGTACTTC.

The J gene is TRBJ2-7, the V gene TRBV5-5; no reliable D call. Between the trimmed V and J ends, which lost 1 base and 2 bases, there was a span of 13 bases. The CDR3 extends over 15 amino acids. Germline CDR1 and CDR2: SGHKS and YYEKEE (reference sequence). The CDR3 DNA follows: TGTGCCAGCAGCTTGACAGCGAACATCCCCTACGAGCAGTACTTC. Protein product: CASSLTANIPYEQYF.

This chain uses TRBV6-5 with TRBJ1-3; D unresolved. Germline V CDR1 and CDR2: MNHEY, SVGAGI. The CDR3 is 15 residues long. V gave up 7 bases and J gave up 4 bases, with 17 bases separating them. The CDR3 coding sequence is TGTGCCAGCAAGGGCGGGTTAAATCTCGGAAACACCATATATTTT. The encoded protein is CASKGGLNLGNTIYF.

The V gene is TRBV5-3, the J gene TRBJ1-5; TRBD1 might be the D (6 bases). Being an ORF, TRBV5-3 has a function that is uncertain. This CDR3 contains 16 residues. V lost 0 bases and J lost 2, with 12 bases in between. The CDR3 is CARSLVLAGGNQPQHF. In nucleotides, the CDR3 is TGTGCCAGAAGCTTGGTTTTGGCAGGGGGCAATCAGCCCCAGCATTTT.

The chain couples TRBV29-1 to TRBJ2-7, with 7 nucleotides matching TRBD1. Unmatched junction bases numbered 16, after V lost 7 bases and J lost 1 base. This CDR3 is 16 amino acids long. Germline CDR1 and CDR2: SQVTM and ANQGSEA. CDR3 sequence: CSARSALQGSSYEQYF. CDR3 bases: TGCAGCGCGCGAAGCGCCCTACAGGGGTCTTCCTACGAGCAGTACTTC.

J is TRBJ2-1 and V is TRBV7-3, with D possibly matching TRBD1 (6 bases). CDR3 length: 15 residues. CDR1 and CDR2 (germline): SGHTA, FQGTGA. V was cut by 2 bases and J by 4 bases, with 12 bases left in between. The DNA for the CDR3 is TGTGCCAGCAGCTTAGGGGGCAGGGTATACAATGAGCAGTTCTTC. It yields the protein CASSLGGRVYNEQFF.

The chain combines TRBV6-6 with TRBJ1-1; D is undetermined. Trimming shortened V by 6 bases and J by 2 bases, and 10 bases separated the two germline ends. The CDR3 totals 13 residues. Germline V gene sequence: CDR1 MNHNY, CDR2 SVGAGI (reference sequence). DNA of the CDR3: TGTGCCAGCAGACAAAATTCCAACACTGAAGCTTTCTTT. Translation gives CASRQNSNTEAFF.

The chain links TRBV28 to TRBJ2-1, with TRBD2 matching over 7 bases. V gave up 5 bases and J gave up 4 bases; unmatched junction bases: 11. Per germline, CDR1 MDHEN and CDR2 SYDVKM. There are 16 residues in the CDR3. CDR3 bases: TGTGCCAGCAGTCCCCCCGGAGCGGGGAAGTACAATGAGCAGTTCTTC. Translation: CASSPPGAGKYNEQFF.

The rearrangement joins TRBV5-1 to TRBJ1-4; 8 nucleotides match TRBD1. V lost 4 bases and J lost 7; bases outside the gene matches: 6. CDR1 SGHRS and CDR2 YFSETQ come from the germline V gene. The CDR3 has 14 amino acids. The chain's CDR3 is CASSDQGAGEKLFF. The CDR3, as DNA: TGCGCCAGCAGCGATCAGGGGGCAGGTGAAAAACTGTTTTTT.

This clone was detected once. Other DNA sequences from this sample encode an identical CDR3 as well. The J gene is TRBJ1-2, the V gene TRBV27; 7 bases fit TRBD1. Germline CDR1 is MNHEY and CDR2 is SMNVEV (reference sequence). With V trimmed by 6 bases and J by 0 bases, 7 bases remained unmatched. CDR3 size: 15 residues. The CDR3 DNA is TGTGCCAGCAGGCCCTGGGACAGTCCTAACTATGGCTACACCTTC. Translation gives CASRPWDSPNYGYTF.